This is a list of T cell receptor beta chains from one sample in a study of cytomegalovirus exposure and HLA in healthy donors. Clones were sequenced by immunoSEQ multiplex PCR, and TCRdb holds only the in-frame ones, with some missing. The sample lists about 96,000 clones; approximately 75% were seen once. The material sequenced was PBMCs. The receptors originated from a woman in her sixties or seventies in good health and CMV-seropositive. CDR3s include the opening cysteine and the closing phenylalanine or tryptophan. The order of the fields is D gene, V gene, clone size, J gene, CDR3 DNA, CDR3 protein. A D gene is named only where the DNA matches it firmly. Not every row has a clone size; where given, it reads once, few, many or a size class.

-	TRBV11-2	-	TRBJ2-5	TGTGCCAGCAGCTTCGGGGTTAGCCGTGGAGAGACCCAGTACTTC	CASSFGVSRGETQYF
-	TRBV7-7	-	TRBJ2-1	TGTGCTAGCAGCTTAGAAGCAGGGGGGCCCTCCTACAATGAGCAGTTCTTC	CASSLEAGGPSYNEQFF
-	TRBV10-3	once	TRBJ2-2	TGTGCCATCAGACAGGGTCGTACCGGGGAGCTGTTTTTT	CAIRQGRTGELFF
-	TRBV6-1	-	TRBJ2-7	TGTGCCAGCAGGCACTCCGGGACTGGGACCTACGAGCAGTACTTC	CASRHSGTGTYEQYF
-	TRBV19	-	TRBJ2-1	TGTGCCAGTAGTCCCCTGGGGCCCAATGAGCAGTTCTTC	CASSPLGPNEQFF
-	TRBV28	-	TRBJ2-7	TGTGCCAGCAGCCCGAACCCCGGGTCAGGGCCGGGCTTC	CASSPNPGSGPGF
-	TRBV7-6	-	TRBJ2-5	TGTGCCAGCAGCTTACGATTTCCGGGTGAGACCCAGTACTTC	CASSLRFPGETQYF
TRBD1	TRBV11-2	-	TRBJ2-7	TGTGCCAGCAGGGAAGGGACAGGGGCATTCTACGAGCAGTACTTC	CASREGTGAFYEQYF
TRBD1	TRBV4-1	-	TRBJ1-2	TGCGCCAGCAGCCAAGAATTGGACAGGGCCGATTCCCACTATGGCTACACCTTC	CASSQELDRADSHYGYTF
TRBD1	TRBV5-1	once	TRBJ2-3	TGCGCCAGCAGCCTGGGACAGGACACAGATACGCAGTATTTT	CASSLGQDTDTQYF
TRBD1	TRBV27	once	TRBJ1-6	TGTGCCAGCAGTTTATCATTGACAGGGGATTATGTATTGCCCCTCCACTTT	CASSLSLTGDYVLPLHF
-	TRBV6-5	-	TRBJ2-5	TGTGCCAGCAGTCCCGGGGGACCCGAAGAGACCCAGTACTTC	CASSPGGPEETQYF
-	TRBV5-6	-	TRBJ2-7	TGTGCCAGCAGCCCCGGGGACACCCGCTACGAGCAGTACTTC	CASSPGDTRYEQYF
-	TRBV4-1	-	TRBJ2-7	TGCGCCAGCAGCCACGTAGGAGGGGGCGACGAGCAGTACTTC	CASSHVGGGDEQYF
TRBD1	TRBV28	-	TRBJ2-7	TGTGCCAGCAGTTGGCTCAGGGGGCCCTACGAGCAGTACTTC	CASSWLRGPYEQYF
-	TRBV4-3	-	TRBJ2-3	TGCGCCAGCAGCGAAGTGACTAGGAGCACAGATACGCAGTATTTT	CASSEVTRSTDTQYF
-	TRBV28	many	TRBJ2-4	TGTGCCAGCAGTTTAAATCCCCTCCCGGTTCAGTACTTC	CASSLNPLPVQYF
TRBD1	TRBV7-2	once	TRBJ2-7	TGTGCCAGCAGCCCCGGGACAGGGGAACGCGAGCAGTACTTC	CASSPGTGEREQYF
TRBD1	TRBV2	few	TRBJ2-7	TGTGCCAGCGGATGGACAGGCTCATACGAGCAGTACTTC	CASGWTGSYEQYF
-	TRBV27	-	TRBJ2-7	TGTGCCAACCCCGCGCCGCGGCAGCGCTACGAGCAGTACTTC	CANPAPRQRYEQYF
TRBD1	TRBV18	-	TRBJ2-7	TGTGCCAGCTCACCTACAGGGGAAACGTACGAGCAGTACTTC	CASSPTGETYEQYF
TRBD1	TRBV5-1	-	TRBJ1-1	TGCGCCAGCAGCTTGTCGGGACAGACCACTGAAGCTTTCTTT	CASSLSGQTTEAFF